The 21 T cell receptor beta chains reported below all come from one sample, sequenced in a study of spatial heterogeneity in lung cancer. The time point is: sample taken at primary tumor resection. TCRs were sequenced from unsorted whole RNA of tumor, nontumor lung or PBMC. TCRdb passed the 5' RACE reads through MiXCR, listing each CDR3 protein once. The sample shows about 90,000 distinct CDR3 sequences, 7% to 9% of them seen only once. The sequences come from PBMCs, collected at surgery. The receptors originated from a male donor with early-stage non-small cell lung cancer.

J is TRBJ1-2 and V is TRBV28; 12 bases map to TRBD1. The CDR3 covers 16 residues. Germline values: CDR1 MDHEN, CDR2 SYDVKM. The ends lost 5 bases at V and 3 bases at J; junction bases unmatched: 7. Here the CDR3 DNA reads TGTGCCAGCAGTACCCCCGGGACAGGGGGCCACTATGGCTACACCTTC. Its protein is CASSTPGTGGHYGYTF.

The CDR3 region is CASSSLAGDGTDTQYF. CDR3 coding DNA: TGTGCCAGCAGTTCACTGGCGGGGGACGGCACAGATACGCAGTATTTT. The chain carries TRBV6-6 and TRBJ2-3; 7 nucleotides align to TRBD2. The V segment lost 4 bases and the J segment 1 base; nucleotides outside the gene matches: 8. Per germline, CDR1 MNHNY and CDR2 SVGAGI (reference sequence). The CDR3 has 16 residues.

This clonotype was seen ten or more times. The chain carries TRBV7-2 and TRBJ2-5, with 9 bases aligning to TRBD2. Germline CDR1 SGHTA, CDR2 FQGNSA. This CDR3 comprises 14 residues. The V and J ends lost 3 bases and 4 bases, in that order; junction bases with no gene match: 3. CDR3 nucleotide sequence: TGTGCCAGCAGCTTGGGACTAGCCTTAGAGACCCAGTACTTC. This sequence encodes CASSLGLALETQYF.

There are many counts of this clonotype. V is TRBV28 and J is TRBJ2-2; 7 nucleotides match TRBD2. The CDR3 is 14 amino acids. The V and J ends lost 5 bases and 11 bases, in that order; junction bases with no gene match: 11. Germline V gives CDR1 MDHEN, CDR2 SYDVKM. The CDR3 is CASSLPNWGLELFF. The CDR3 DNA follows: TGTGCCAGCAGTCTCCCTAACTGGGGACTAGAGCTGTTTTTT.

CDR3 in DNA: TGTGCCAGCAGCCAAGGCAAGCACGCGGGGGAGCAGTTCTTC. It is translated as CASSQGKHAGEQFF. The chain carries TRBV4-2 and TRBJ2-1; TRBD2 might be the D (6 bases). This CDR3 region has 14 residues. With 1 base removed from V and 10 bases from J, the gap between germline ends came to 14 bases. Germline CDR1 is LGHNA and CDR2 is YNFKEQ.

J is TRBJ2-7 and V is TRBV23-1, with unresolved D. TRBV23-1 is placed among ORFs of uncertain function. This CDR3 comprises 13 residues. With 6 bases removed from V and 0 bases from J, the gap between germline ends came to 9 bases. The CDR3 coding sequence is TGCGCCAGCAGAATCAACCACTCCTACGAGCAGTACTTC. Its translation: CASRINHSYEQYF.

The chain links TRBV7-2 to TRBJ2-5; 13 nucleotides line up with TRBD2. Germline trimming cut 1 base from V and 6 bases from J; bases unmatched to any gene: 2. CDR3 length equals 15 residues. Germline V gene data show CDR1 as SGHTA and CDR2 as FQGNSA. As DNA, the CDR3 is TGTGCCAGCAGCTTAGGGACTAGCGGGGGTCAGACCCAGTACTTC. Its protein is CASSLGTSGGQTQYF.

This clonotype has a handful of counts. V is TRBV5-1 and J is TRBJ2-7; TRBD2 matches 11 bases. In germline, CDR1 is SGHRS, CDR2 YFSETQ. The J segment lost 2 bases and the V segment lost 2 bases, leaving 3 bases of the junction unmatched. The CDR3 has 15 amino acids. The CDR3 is CASSFTSGSAYEQYF. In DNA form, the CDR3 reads TGCGCCAGCAGCTTTACTAGCGGGAGCGCCTACGAGCAGTACTTC.

The CDR3 nucleotides read TGTGCCAGCAGCGCCGGGGGGCAGGTCCACGAGCAGTACTTC. Its translation: CASSAGGQVHEQYF. The V gene is TRBV9, the J gene TRBJ2-7, with a weak D call TRBD2 (7 bases). This CDR3 has 14 residues. CDR1 and CDR2 (germline): SGDLS, YYNGEE. Between the trimmed V and J ends, which lost 3 bases and 5 bases, there was a span of 15 bases. Together with reference TRBV9 and TRBJ2-7, the CDR3 gives the full variable domain: DSGVTQTPKHLITATGQRVTLRCSPRSGDLSVYWYQQSLDQGLQFLIQYYNGEERAKGNILERFSAQQFPDLHSELNLSSLELGDSALYFCASSAGGQVHEQYFGPGTRLTVT.

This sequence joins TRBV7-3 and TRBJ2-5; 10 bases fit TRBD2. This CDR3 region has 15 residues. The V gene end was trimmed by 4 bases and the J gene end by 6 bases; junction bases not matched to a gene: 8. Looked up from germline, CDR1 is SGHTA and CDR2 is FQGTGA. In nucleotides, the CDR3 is TGTGCCAGCAGCTCGGCTAGCGGGAGTCTTAAGACCCAGTACTTC. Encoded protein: CASSSASGSLKTQYF. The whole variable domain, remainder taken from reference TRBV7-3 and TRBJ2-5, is GAGVSQTPSNKVTEKGKYVELRCDPISGHTALYWYRQSLGQGPEFLIYFQGTGAADDSGLPNDRFFAVRPEGSVSTLKIQRTERGDSAVYLCASSSASGSLKTQYFGPGTRLLVL.

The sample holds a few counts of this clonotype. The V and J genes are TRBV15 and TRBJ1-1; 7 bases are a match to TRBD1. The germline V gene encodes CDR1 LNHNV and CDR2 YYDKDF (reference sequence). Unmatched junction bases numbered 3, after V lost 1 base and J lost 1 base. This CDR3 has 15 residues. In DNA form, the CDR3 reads TGTGCCACCAGCAGAGCGGACAGGTGGAACACTGAAGCTTTCTTT. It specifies CATSRADRWNTEAFF.

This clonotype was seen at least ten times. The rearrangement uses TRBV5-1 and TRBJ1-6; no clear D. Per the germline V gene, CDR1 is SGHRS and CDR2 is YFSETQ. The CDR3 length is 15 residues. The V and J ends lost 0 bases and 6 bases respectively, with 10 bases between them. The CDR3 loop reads CASSLDGRFNSPLHF. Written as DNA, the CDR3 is TGCGCCAGCAGCTTGGACGGCCGTTTTAATTCACCCCTCCACTTT.

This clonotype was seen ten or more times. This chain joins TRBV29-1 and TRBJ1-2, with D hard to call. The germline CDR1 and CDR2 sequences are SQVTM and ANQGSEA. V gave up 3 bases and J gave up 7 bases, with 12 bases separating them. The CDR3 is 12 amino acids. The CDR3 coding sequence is TGCAGCGTTGATTCCGGGTTTGGTGGCTACACCTTC. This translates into CSVDSGFGGYTF.

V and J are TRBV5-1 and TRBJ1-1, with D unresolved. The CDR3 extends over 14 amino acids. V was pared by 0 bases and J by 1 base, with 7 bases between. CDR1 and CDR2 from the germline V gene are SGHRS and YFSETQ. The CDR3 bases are TGCGCCAGCAGCTTGGCCGGACGGAACACTGAAGCTTTCTTT. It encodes CASSLAGRNTEAFF.

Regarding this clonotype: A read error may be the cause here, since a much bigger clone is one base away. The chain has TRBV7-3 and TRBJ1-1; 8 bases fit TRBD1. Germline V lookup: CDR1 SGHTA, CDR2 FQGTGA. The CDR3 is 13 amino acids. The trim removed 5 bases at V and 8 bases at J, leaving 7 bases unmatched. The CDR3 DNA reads TGTGCCAGCAGCATCGGACAGGGCGAGGAAGCTTTCTTT. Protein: CASSIGQGEEAFF.

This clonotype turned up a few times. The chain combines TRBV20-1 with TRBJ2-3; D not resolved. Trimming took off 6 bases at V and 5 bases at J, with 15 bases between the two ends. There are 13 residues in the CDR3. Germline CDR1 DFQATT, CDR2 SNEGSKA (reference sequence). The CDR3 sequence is CSAIDMGVDTQYF. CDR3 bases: TGCAGTGCCATCGATATGGGCGTAGATACGCAGTATTTT.

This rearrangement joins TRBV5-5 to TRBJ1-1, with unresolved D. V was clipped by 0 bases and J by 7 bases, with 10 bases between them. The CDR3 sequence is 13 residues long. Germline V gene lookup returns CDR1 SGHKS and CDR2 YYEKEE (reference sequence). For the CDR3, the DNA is TGTGCCAGCAGCTTGGACTGGGAGATTGAAGCTTTCTTT. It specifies CASSLDWEIEAFF. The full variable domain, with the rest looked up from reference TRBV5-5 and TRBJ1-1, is DAGVTQSPTHLIKTRGQQVTLRCSPISGHKSVSWYQQVLGQGPQFIFQYYEKEERGRGNFPDRFSARQFPNYSSELNVNALLLGDSALYLCASSLDWEIEAFFGQGTRLTVV.

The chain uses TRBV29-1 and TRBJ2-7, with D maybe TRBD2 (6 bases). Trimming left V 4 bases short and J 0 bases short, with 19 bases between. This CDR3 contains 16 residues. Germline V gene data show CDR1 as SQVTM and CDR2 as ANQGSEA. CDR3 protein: CSVARDPGTGSYEQYF. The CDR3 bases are TGCAGCGTTGCTCGGGACCCGGGGACTGGCTCCTACGAGCAGTACTTC.

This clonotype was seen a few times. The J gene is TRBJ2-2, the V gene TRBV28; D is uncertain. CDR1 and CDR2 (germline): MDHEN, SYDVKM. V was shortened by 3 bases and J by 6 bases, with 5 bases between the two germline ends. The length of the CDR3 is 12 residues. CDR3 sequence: CASSFVPGELFF. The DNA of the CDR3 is TGTGCCAGCAGTTTTGTTCCCGGGGAGCTGTTTTTT.

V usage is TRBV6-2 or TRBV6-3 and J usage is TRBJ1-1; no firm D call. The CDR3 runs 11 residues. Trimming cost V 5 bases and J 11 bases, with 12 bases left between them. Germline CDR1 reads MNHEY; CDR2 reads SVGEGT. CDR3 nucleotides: TGTGCCAGCAGTAGGCTGGGAGAGGCTTTCTTT. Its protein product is CASSRLGEAFF.

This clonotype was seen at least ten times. The CDR3 nucleotides are TGTGCCAGCAGTTTGGCGACAGGGGAAGGCTGGACACCCCTCCACTTT. Amino acid sequence: CASSLATGEGWTPLHF. V and J are TRBV28 and TRBJ1-6; 8 nucleotides match TRBD1. CDR1 is MDHEN, CDR2 SYDVKM, per germline. With 3 bases clipped from V and 11 bases from J, the junction kept 12 bases outside the gene matches. The CDR3 is 16 amino acids.